The clone carrying this T cell receptor (beta chain) has a count of ten or more. Its antigen is undetermined. Germline trimming cut 0 bases from V and 4 bases from J; bases unmatched to any gene: 3. Per germline, CDR1 SGHRS and CDR2 YFSETQ. The CDR3 consists of 15 residues. The data stem from a study of response to subunit inactivated influenza vaccine. General study findings and limits: T cells newly recruited by each seasonal influenza vaccination are few, the authors suggested.

Each CDR3 protein is one row after TCRdb ran MiXCR on the RT-PCR reads. The table lists 590,000 or so distinct CDR3 sequences, 14% of them singletons, with approximately 7.6% in the top ten. The chain joins TRBV5-1 to TRBJ2-1, with 8 nucleotides matching TRBD2. The source was PBMCs from blood, collected around 15 days before vaccination. The clonotype was recovered from a man aged 45 to 65 who received an inactivated influenza vaccine. CDR3 loop: CASSLGLAIYNEQFF. The CDR3 coding sequence is TGCGCCAGCAGCTTGGGACTAGCGATATACAATGAGCAGTTCTTC.